This T cell receptor beta chain was observed in a study of blood T cell repertoires in COVID-19. Study-wide context: T cells, B-cell-depleted T cells, or PBMCs provided the cDNA or gDNA that served as material.

CDR1 is LNHDA and CDR2 is SQIVND in the germline V gene (reference sequence). This CDR3 is built from 14 residues. J gave up 0 bases and V 4 bases, and 3 bases lay outside the gene matches. Source study methods: Counts of nucleated cells, estimated from reference gene primer amplification, were obtained. The data were produced by immunoSEQ multiplex PCR, yet TCRdb's version contains in-frame clones alone and is incomplete. The DNA gave D and trimming, while V, J and clone size come from that table. The table shows 240,000 or so clones, with around 85% occurring only once. This clone was seen a single time.

This chain uses TRBV19 with TRBJ2-7; 7 bases line up with TRBD2. The sequence was obtained from a middle-aged woman with acute COVID-19. The sample was PBMCs or T cells enriched from blood (not recorded which). CDR3 in amino acids: CASSRGGGSYEQYF. CDR3 nucleotide sequence: TGTGCCAGTAGTAGGGGGGGTGGCTCCTACGAGCAGTACTTC.